This passage covers 20 T cell receptor beta chains from one sample sequenced in a study of blood T cell repertoires in COVID-19 (dated by TCRdb to 2018 to 2020). To prepare the library, the immunoSEQ multiplex PCR assay was applied. TCRdb holds this immuneACCESS table with in-frame rearrangements only. Some clones are missing; in checked studies, unresolved V genes explain under half, and the rest has no known cause. Recorded for this sample are 150,000 to 200,000 clones; 70% to 90% of them occurred a single time. The top ten clonotypes cover about 0.95% of the sample. The source material was peripheral blood. These receptor sequences come from a man aged 18 to 29 with acute or convalescent COVID-19.

This clone was seen just once. This rearrangement joins TRBV7-9 to TRBJ1-1, with D possibly matching TRBD1 (6 bases). CDR1 is SEHNR and CDR2 is FQNEAQ in the germline V gene (reference sequence). The V and J ends lost 4 bases and 1 base respectively, with 13 bases between them. The CDR3 loop spans 15 amino acids. The CDR3 loop is CASSSIGQQNTEAFF. As DNA, the CDR3 is TGTGCCAGCAGCTCCATTGGACAGCAGAACACTGAAGCTTTCTTT.

The V and J genes are TRBV11-1 and TRBJ2-4; D possibly corresponds to TRBD1 (5 bases). The CDR3 totals 14 residues. V lost 3 bases and J lost 1, with 7 bases in between. CDR1 and CDR2 (germline): SGHAT, FQDESV (reference sequence). DNA of the CDR3: TGTGCCAGCAGCTTTGCAGGGGCCAAAAACATTCAGTACTTC. Amino acids: CASSFAGAKNIQYF.

The V and J genes are TRBV9 and TRBJ2-3, with 13 bases that match TRBD2. This CDR3 is built from 17 residues. CDR1 is SGDLS, CDR2 YYNGEE, per germline. V shed 0 bases, J shed 8 bases, and the junction held 9 bases outside the gene matches. The CDR3 loop reads CASSVGTSGGARVTQYF. The CDR3 nucleotides read TGTGCCAGCAGCGTAGGTACTAGCGGGGGGGCGCGGGTTACGCAGTATTTT.

The V call is TRBV7-3, the J call TRBJ2-2; possibly TRBD2 for D (5 bases). The germline CDR1 and CDR2 sequences are SGHTA and FQGTGA. The CDR3 totals 14 residues. Trimming removed 6 bases at V and 6 bases at J, with 14 bases between. CDR3 region: CASRQQGGPGELFF. CDR3 DNA sequence: TGTGCCAGCAGACAACAAGGAGGTCCCGGGGAGCTGTTTTTT.

The chain links TRBV5-4 to TRBJ1-6, with TRBD1 as a possible D gene (6 bases). Trimming took 3 bases from V and 15 from J, leaving 16 bases between them. The CDR3 contains 13 residues. CDR1 is SGHNT and CDR2 is YYREEE in the germline V gene (reference sequence). CDR3 sequence: CASSYPDSTHLHF. The CDR3, as DNA: TGTGCCAGCAGCTACCCGGACAGTACACACCTCCACTTT.

The chain employs TRBV29-1 and TRBJ1-1; TRBD1 agrees at 7 bases. Germline V CDR1 and CDR2: SQVTM, ANQGSEA. V shed 6 bases and J 1 base; nucleotides not matched to a gene: 8. This CDR3 comprises 14 residues. As DNA, the CDR3 is TGCAGCGTGGGTCGGACAGGTCAGAACACTGAAGCTTTCTTT. Amino acids: CSVGRTGQNTEAFF.

The V gene is TRBV30, the J gene TRBJ1-2; 7 bases are shared with TRBD1. The CDR3 spans 14 residues. The V segment lost 1 base and the J segment 0 bases; nucleotides outside the gene matches: 2. Germline V lookup: CDR1 GTSNPN, CDR2 SVGIG (reference sequence). The CDR3 spells CAWSAGQSNYGYTF. The DNA of the CDR3 is TGTGCCTGGAGTGCGGGACAGTCTAACTATGGCTACACCTTC. The full variable domain, with the rest looked up from reference TRBV30 and TRBJ1-2, is SQTIHQWPATLVQPVGSPLSLECTVEGTSNPNLYWYRQAAGRGLQLLFYSVGIGQISSEVPQNLSASRPQDRQFILSSKKLLLSDSGFYLCAWSAGQSNYGYTFGSGTRLTVV.

The CDR3 spells CSARAGHEQFF. The CDR3 DNA follows: TGCAGTGCTAGAGCCGGTCATGAGCAGTTCTTC. The V call is TRBV20-1, the J call TRBJ2-1; D not resolved. Germline V CDR1 and CDR2: DFQATT, SNEGSKA (reference sequence). Trimming removed 1 base from V and 8 bases from J, with 6 bases in between. The CDR3 sequence is 11 residues long.

The chain uses TRBV19 and TRBJ2-5, with 11 bases aligning to TRBD2. Germline values: CDR1 LNHDA, CDR2 SQIVND (reference sequence). Losses at the gene ends were 3 bases for V and 5 bases for J; bases not matched to a gene: 5. This CDR3 has 15 residues. CDR3 DNA sequence: TGTGCCAGTAGTATGTCTAGCGGGGGGCCGGAGACCCAGTACTTC. This encodes CASSMSSGGPETQYF.

The genes are TRBV19 and TRBJ1-2, with D perhaps matching TRBD1 (5 bases). The CDR3 runs to 15 residues. Per germline, CDR1 LNHDA and CDR2 SQIVND (reference sequence). The V gene lost 1 base and the J gene lost 4 bases, with 13 bases spanning the gap. The CDR3 here is CASSIGGGTSYGYTF. The CDR3 DNA reads as TGTGCCAGTAGTATAGGCGGGGGAACAAGCTATGGCTACACCTTC.

This clone came up once. The chain joins TRBV9 to TRBJ1-2; TRBD1 matches at 11 bases. There are 15 residues in the CDR3. The germline CDR1 and CDR2 sequences are SGDLS and YYNGEE. With V trimmed by 2 bases and J by 2 bases, 2 bases remained unmatched. The CDR3 DNA reads as TGTGCCAGCAGCGTCGGACAGGGGGCGAACTATGGCTACACCTTC. Its protein is CASSVGQGANYGYTF.

V is TRBV4-2 and J is TRBJ1-6; D not certain. This CDR3 is built from 16 residues. V was cut by 1 base and J by 3 bases, with 10 bases left in between. Per the germline V gene, CDR1 is LGHNA and CDR2 is YNFKEQ. The CDR3 DNA reads as TGTGCCAGCAGCCAAGTCGGGGAGGTCTATAATTCACCCCTCCACTTT. Translating gives CASSQVGEVYNSPLHF.

This clone was counted once. The chain carries TRBV6-5 and TRBJ2-3, with D maybe TRBD2 (5 bases). The CDR3 length is 13 residues. V shed 6 bases and J shed 4 bases, with 11 bases lying between them. CDR1 MNHEY and CDR2 SVGAGI come from the germline V gene. CDR3 protein: CASSPMRADTQYF. The CDR3 region has the DNA TGTGCCAGCAGCCCGATGAGGGCAGATACGCAGTATTTT.

This sequence joins TRBV30 and TRBJ1-6; 8 nucleotides agree with TRBD1. The CDR3 has 13 amino acids. Per the germline V gene, CDR1 is GTSNPN and CDR2 is SVGIG (reference sequence). V lost 1 base, J lost 11 bases, and 4 bases stayed unmatched. The CDR3 loop reads CAWSEQGVTPLHF. The CDR3 DNA sequence: TGTGCCTGGAGTGAACAGGGGGTGACACCCCTCCACTTT. The full variable domain, its missing parts supplied by reference TRBV30 and TRBJ1-6, is SQTIHQWPATLVQPVGSPLSLECTVEGTSNPNLYWYRQAAGRGLQLLFYSVGIGQISSEVPQNLSASRPQDRQFILSSKKLLLSDSGFYLCAWSEQGVTPLHFGNGTRLTVT.

This clone is a singleton in its sample. The genes are TRBV30 and TRBJ1-4, with 7 bases identical to TRBD1. Losses at the gene ends were 2 bases for V and 8 bases for J; bases not matched to a gene: 2. CDR1 is GTSNPN, CDR2 SVGIG, per germline (reference sequence). The CDR3 loop spans 12 amino acids. Here the CDR3 DNA reads TGTGCCTGGAGTCCAGGGGGAGAAAAACTGTTTTTT. This translates into CAWSPGGEKLFF.

The chain has TRBV18 and TRBJ2-6; TRBD2 aligns across 7 bases. V dropped 2 bases and J dropped 4; count of bases not matched to a gene: 2. This CDR3 comprises 15 residues. Germline V gene data show CDR1 as KGHSH and CDR2 as LQKENI. CDR3: CASSPSGVGANVLTF. For the CDR3, the DNA is TGTGCCAGCTCACCAAGCGGGGTCGGGGCCAACGTCCTGACTTTC.

This chain connects TRBV6-5 to TRBJ1-2; tentative D call: TRBD1 (6 bases). Trimming shortened V by 6 bases and J by 2 bases, and 10 bases separated the two germline ends. The germline CDR1 and CDR2 sequences are MNHEY and SVGAGI. The length of the CDR3 is 13 residues. The DNA for the CDR3 is TGTGCCAGCAGCCCAACAGGGAACTATGGCTACACCTTC. Encoded protein: CASSPTGNYGYTF.

The chain uses TRBV7-8 and TRBJ1-5; D ambiguous. In germline, CDR1 is SGHVS, CDR2 FQNEAQ. CDR3 length: 16 residues. Trimming took off 5 bases at V and 1 base at J, with 15 bases between the two ends. CDR3 protein: CASSNVGGISNQPQHF. For the CDR3, the DNA is TGTGCCAGCAGCAACGTGGGAGGGATAAGCAATCAGCCCCAGCATTTT.

The rearrangement uses TRBV24-1 and TRBJ1-1, with D unclear. V shed 1 base and J shed 11 bases, with 10 bases lying between them. CDR1 and CDR2 from the germline V gene are KGHDR and SFDVKD. The CDR3 consists of 12 residues. As DNA, the CDR3 is TGTGCCACCAGTGATTTCGGGGAGGTCGCTTTCTTT. Amino acid sequence: CATSDFGEVAFF.

This chain joins TRBV6-6 and TRBJ2-1; 12 bases map to TRBD2. V gave up 5 bases and J gave up 9 bases; unmatched junction bases: 14. Germline-derived CDR1 and CDR2 are MNHNY and SVGAGI (reference sequence). This CDR3 is built from 17 residues. In DNA, the CDR3 is TGTGCCAGCAGTCGTACTAGCGGGGGGACAGAGGGTAGTGAGCAGTTCTTC. This gives the protein CASSRTSGGTEGSEQFF.